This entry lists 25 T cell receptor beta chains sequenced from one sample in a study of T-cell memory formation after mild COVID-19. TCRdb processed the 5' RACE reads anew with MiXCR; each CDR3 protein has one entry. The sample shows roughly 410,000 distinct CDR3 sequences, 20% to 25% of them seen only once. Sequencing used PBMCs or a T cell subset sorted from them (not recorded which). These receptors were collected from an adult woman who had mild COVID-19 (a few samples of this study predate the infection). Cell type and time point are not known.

CDR3 DNA sequence: TGTGCCAGCACCCCAGAGGGCCGCCGGCGCCATGGCTACACCTTC. Amino acids: CASTPEGRRRHGYTF. This chain connects TRBV3-1 to TRBJ1-2, with D unresolved. The CDR3 has 15 residues. V dropped 7 bases and J dropped 6 bases, with 21 bases sitting between them. Germline V gene lookup returns CDR1 LGHDT and CDR2 YNNKEL (reference sequence).

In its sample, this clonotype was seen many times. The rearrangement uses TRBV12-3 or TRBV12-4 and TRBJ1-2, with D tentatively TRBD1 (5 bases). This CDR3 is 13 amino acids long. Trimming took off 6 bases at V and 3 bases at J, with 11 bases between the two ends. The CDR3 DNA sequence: TGTGCCAGCAGCCGCGGACAAGACTATGGCTACACCTTC. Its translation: CASSRGQDYGYTF.

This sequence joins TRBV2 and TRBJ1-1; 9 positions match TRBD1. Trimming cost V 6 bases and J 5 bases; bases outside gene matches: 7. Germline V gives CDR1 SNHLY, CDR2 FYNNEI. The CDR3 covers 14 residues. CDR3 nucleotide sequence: TGTGCCAGCAGACCCGGGACAGGGAATACTGAAGCTTTCTTT. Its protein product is CASRPGTGNTEAFF.

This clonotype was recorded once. The CDR3: CAWSVGRSTVSTDTQYF. Here the CDR3 DNA reads TGTGCCTGGAGTGTTGGTCGGAGTACTGTTAGCACAGATACGCAGTATTTT. The rearrangement uses TRBV30 and TRBJ2-3; D remains unclear. There are 17 residues in the CDR3. Germline V gene sequence: CDR1 GTSNPN, CDR2 SVGIG (reference sequence). Deletions cut 0 bases from V and 0 bases from J, with 16 bases between.

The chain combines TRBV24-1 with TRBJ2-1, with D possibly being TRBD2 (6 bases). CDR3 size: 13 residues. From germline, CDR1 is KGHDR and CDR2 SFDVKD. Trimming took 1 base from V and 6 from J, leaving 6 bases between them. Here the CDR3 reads CATSDFGGNEQFF. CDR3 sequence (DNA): TGTGCCACCAGTGATTTCGGGGGCAATGAGCAGTTCTTC.

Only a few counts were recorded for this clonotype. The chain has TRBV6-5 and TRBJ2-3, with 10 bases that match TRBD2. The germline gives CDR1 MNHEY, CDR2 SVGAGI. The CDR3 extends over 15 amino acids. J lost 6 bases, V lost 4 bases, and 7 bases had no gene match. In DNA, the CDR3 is TGTGCCAGCAGTTTTAAACTAGCGGGATTCGATACGCAGTATTTT. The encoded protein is CASSFKLAGFDTQYF.

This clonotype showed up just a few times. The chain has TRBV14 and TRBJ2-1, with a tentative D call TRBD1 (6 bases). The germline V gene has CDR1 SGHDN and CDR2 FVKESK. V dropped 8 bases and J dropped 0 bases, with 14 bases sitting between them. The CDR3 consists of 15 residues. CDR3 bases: TGTGCCAGCGCCTTGCAGGGGAGCTCCTACAATGAGCAGTTCTTC. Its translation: CASALQGSSYNEQFF.

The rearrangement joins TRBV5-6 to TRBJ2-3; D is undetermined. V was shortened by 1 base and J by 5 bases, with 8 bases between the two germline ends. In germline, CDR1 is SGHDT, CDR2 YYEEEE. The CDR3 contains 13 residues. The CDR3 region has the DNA TGTGCCAGCAGCTTGCAGTACGGAGATACGCAGTATTTT. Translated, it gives CASSLQYGDTQYF. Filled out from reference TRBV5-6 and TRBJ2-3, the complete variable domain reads DAGVTQSPTHLIKTRGQQVTLRCSPKSGHDTVSWYQQALGQGPQFIFQYYEEEERQRGNFPDRFSGHQFPNYSSELNVNALLLGDSALYLCASSLQYGDTQYFGPGTRLTVL.

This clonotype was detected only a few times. The CDR3 DNA follows: TGTGCCAGCAGCCTCACAGGGGGAGGGGCCGGGGAGCTGTTTTTT. Residues: CASSLTGGGAGELFF. The chain employs TRBV7-3 and TRBJ2-2; a weak D match, TRBD1 (8 bases). Trimming shortened V by 5 bases and J by 6 bases, and 16 bases separated the two germline ends. The CDR3 contains 15 residues. Germline lookup yields CDR1 SGHTA and CDR2 FQGTGA.

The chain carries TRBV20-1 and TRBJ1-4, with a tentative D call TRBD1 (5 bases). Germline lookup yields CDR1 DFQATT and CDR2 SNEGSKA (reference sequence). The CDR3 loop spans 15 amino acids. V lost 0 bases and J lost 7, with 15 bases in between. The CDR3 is CSARDTGRVGEKLFF. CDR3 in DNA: TGCAGTGCTAGAGATACAGGCAGGGTCGGTGAAAAACTGTTTTTT.

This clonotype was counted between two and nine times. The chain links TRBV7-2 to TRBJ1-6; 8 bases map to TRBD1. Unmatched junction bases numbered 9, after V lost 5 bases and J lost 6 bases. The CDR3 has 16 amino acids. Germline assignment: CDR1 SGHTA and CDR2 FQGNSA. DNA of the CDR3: TGTGCCAGCAGCCCCAGGGGGCAGGCGTCTAATTCACCCCTCCACTTT. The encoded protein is CASSPRGQASNSPLHF.

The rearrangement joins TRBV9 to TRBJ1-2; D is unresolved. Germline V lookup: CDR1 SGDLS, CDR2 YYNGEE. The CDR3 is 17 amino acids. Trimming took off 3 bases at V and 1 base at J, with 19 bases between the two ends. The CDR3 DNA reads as TGTGCCAGCAGCGATAGCGGGGAAGCGGACGTTAACTATGGCTACACCTTC. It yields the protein CASSDSGEADVNYGYTF.

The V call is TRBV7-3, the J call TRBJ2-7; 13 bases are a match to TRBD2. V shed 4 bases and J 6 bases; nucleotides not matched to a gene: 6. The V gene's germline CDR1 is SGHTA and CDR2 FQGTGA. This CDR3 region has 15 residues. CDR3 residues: CASSSGLAGLSEQYF. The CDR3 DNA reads TGTGCCAGCAGCTCGGGACTAGCGGGACTCAGCGAGCAGTACTTC.

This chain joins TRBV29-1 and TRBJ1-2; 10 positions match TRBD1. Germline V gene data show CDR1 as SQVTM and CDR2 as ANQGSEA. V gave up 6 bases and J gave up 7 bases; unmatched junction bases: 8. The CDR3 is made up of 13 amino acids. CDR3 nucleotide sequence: TGCAGCGTACCTCGACAGGGGGCCTTTGGCTACACCTTC. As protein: CSVPRQGAFGYTF.

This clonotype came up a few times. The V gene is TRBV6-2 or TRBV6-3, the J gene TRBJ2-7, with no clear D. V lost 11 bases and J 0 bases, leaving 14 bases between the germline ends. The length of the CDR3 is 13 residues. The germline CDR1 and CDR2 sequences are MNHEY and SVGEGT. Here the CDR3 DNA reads TGTGCCGTCCGGGTGATCAGCTCCTACGAGCAGTACTTC. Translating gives CAVRVISSYEQYF.

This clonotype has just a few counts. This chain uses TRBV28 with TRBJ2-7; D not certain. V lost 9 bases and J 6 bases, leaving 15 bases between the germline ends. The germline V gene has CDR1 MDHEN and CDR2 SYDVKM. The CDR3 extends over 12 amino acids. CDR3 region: CASGFWGSEQYF. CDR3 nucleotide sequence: TGTGCCAGTGGCTTCTGGGGATCCGAGCAGTACTTC.

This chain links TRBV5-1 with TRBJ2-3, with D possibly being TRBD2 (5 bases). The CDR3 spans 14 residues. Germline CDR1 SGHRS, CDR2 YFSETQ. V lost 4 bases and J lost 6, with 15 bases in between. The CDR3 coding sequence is TGCGCCAGCAGCCAGAGAGGGCCGCCTGATACGCAGTATTTT. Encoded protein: CASSQRGPPDTQYF.

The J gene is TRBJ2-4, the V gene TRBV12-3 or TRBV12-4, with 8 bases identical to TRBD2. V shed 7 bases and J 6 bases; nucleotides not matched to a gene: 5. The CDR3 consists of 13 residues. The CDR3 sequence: CASTREGLNIQYF. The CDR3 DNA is TGTGCCAGCACCCGGGAGGGTCTAAACATTCAGTACTTC.

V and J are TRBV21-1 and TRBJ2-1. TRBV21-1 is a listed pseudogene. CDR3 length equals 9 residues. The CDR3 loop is CARGYRRFF. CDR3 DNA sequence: TGTGCCAGAGGCTATCGGCGGTTCTTC.

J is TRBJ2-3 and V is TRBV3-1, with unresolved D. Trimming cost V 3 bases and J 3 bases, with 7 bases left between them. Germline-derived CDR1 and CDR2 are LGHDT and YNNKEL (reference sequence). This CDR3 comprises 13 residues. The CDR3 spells CASSHLGTDTQYF. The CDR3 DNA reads TGTGCCAGCAGCCACCTCGGAACAGATACGCAGTATTTT.

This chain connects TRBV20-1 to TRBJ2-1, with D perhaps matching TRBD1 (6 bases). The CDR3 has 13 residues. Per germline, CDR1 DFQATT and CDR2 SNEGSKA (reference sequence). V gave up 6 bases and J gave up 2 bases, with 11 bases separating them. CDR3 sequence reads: CSAYRDTYNEQFF. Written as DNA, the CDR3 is TGCAGTGCATACAGGGACACCTACAATGAGCAGTTCTTC.

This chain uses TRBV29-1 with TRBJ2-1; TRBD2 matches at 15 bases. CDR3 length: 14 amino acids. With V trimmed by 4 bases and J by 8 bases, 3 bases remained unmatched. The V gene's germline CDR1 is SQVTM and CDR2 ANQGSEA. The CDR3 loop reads CSVGTSGRVHEQFF. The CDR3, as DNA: TGCAGCGTTGGGACTAGCGGGAGGGTCCATGAGCAGTTCTTC.

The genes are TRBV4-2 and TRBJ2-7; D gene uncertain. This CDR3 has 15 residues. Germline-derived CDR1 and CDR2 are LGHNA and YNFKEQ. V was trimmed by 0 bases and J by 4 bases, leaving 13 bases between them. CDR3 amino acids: CASSQDLASSYEQYF. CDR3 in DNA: TGTGCCAGCAGCCAAGATCTGGCTTCGAGTTACGAGCAGTACTTC.

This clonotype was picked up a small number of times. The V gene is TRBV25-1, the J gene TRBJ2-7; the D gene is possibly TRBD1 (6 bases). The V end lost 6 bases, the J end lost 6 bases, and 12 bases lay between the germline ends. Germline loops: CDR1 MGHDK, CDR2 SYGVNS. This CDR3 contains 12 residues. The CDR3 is CASSSGDSEQYF. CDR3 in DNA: TGTGCCAGCAGCTCAGGGGATAGCGAGCAGTACTTC.

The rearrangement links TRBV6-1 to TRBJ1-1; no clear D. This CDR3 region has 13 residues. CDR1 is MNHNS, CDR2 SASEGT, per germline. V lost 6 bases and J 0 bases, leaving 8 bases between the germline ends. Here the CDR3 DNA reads TGTGCCAGCAGATCCCCTATGAACACTGAAGCTTTCTTT. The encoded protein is CASRSPMNTEAFF.